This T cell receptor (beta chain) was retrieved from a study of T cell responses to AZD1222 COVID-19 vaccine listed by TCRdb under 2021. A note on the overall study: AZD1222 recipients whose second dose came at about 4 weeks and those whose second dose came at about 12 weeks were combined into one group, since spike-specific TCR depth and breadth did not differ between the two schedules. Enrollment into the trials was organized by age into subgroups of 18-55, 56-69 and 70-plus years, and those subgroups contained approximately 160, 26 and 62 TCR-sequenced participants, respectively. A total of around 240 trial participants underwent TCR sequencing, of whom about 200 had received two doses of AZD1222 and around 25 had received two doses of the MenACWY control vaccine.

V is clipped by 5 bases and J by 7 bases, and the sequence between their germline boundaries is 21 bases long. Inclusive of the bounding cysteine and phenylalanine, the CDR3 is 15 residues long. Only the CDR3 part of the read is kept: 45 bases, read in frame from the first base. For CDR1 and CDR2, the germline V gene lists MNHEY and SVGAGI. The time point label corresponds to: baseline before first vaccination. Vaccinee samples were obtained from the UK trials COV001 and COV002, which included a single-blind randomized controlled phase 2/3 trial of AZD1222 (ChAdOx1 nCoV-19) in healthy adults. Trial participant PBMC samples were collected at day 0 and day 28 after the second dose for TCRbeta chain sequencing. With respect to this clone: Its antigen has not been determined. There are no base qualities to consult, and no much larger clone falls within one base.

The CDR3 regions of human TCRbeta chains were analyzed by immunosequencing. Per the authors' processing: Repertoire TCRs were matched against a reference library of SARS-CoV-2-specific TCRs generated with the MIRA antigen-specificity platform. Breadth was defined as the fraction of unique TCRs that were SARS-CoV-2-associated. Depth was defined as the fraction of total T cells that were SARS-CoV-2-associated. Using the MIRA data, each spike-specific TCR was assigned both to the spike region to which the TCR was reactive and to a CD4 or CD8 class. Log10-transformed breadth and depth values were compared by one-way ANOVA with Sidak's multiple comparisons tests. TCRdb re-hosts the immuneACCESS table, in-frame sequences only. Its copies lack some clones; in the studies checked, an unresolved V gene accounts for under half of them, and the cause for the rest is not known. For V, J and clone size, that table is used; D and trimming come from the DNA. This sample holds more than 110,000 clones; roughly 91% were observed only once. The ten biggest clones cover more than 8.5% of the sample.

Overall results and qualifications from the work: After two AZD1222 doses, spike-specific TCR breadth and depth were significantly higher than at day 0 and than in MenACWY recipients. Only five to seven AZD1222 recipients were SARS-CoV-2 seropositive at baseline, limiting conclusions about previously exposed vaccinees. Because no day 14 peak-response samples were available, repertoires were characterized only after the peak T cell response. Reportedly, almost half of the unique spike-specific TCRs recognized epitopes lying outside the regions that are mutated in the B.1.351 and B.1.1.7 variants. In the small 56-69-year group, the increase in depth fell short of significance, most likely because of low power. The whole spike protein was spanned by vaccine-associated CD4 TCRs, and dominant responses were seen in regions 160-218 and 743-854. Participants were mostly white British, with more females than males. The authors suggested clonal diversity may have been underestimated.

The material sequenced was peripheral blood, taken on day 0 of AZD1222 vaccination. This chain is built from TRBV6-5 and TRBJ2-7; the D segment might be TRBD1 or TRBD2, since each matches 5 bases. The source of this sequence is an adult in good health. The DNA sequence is TGTGCCAGCAGTCCCGCCCGGGACGGGGTAAGGGAGCAGTACTTC. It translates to CASSPARDGVREQYF.